The 2 T cell receptor beta chains below all came from one sample that was sequenced in a study of blood T cell repertoires in COVID-19 (dated by TCRdb to 2018 to 2020). The library was built by means of the immunoSEQ multiplex PCR assay. TCRdb obtained this table from immuneACCESS and retained in-frame rearrangements with V and J assigned. These tables miss some clones; where compared with another copy, unresolved V genes account for less than half of the shortfall, and the remainder is unexplained. The sample yields 200,000 to 250,000 clones; around 80% were counted once. The ten largest clones represent over 12% of the sample. Sequencing was performed on PBMCs or T cells enriched from blood (not recorded which). These TCRs come from a man aged 35 to 55 who had recovered from COVID-19.

This chain connects TRBV27 to TRBJ1-1; 10 bases map to TRBD1. Germline values: CDR1 MNHEY, CDR2 SMNVEV (reference sequence). The CDR3 is made up of 14 amino acids. With 8 bases clipped from V and 3 bases from J, the junction kept 6 bases outside the gene matches. DNA for the CDR3: TGTGCCAGCGGACTCGGGACAGGGGACACTGAAGCTTTCTTT. It codes for CASGLGTGDTEAFF.

The rearrangement uses TRBV15 and TRBJ1-6; no clear D. V dropped 1 base and J dropped 8 bases, with 3 bases sitting between them. Germline V gene lookup returns CDR1 LNHNV and CDR2 YYDKDF (reference sequence). The CDR3 runs to 12 residues. CDR3 protein: CATSRADSPLHF. In DNA form, the CDR3 reads TGTGCCACCAGCAGAGCCGATTCACCCCTCCACTTT.